The 8 T cell receptor beta chains below were found in one sample sequenced in a study of T cell responses to AZD1222 COVID-19 vaccine. Sequenced by immunoSEQ multiplex PCR; TCRdb stores in-frame clones only, minus some. The sample contains 90,000 to 130,000 clones, roughly 84% of which appear only once. The sequencing used peripheral blood, collected on day 0 of AZD1222 vaccination. The receptor set was obtained from an adult in good health.

The V and J genes are TRBV7-8 and TRBJ1-4, with 9 bases fitting TRBD1. Germline loops: CDR1 SGHVS, CDR2 FQNEAQ. The CDR3 spans 18 residues. V was pared by 1 base and J by 0 bases, with 6 bases of the junction left unmatched. In nucleotides, the CDR3 is TGTGCCAGCAGCTTAGAGACGGGACAGGGACCAACTAATGAAAAACTGTTTTTT. Translation: CASSLETGQGPTNEKLFF.

The chain employs TRBV4-3 and TRBJ2-2; D is unresolved. This CDR3 spans 16 amino acids. Per the germline V gene, CDR1 is LGHNA and CDR2 is YSLEER. Trimming took off 0 bases at V and 6 bases at J, with 14 bases between the two ends. This CDR3 is CASSQDYAASPGELFF. Here the CDR3 DNA reads TGCGCCAGCAGCCAAGATTACGCGGCCAGCCCCGGGGAGCTGTTTTTT.

This chain's CDR3 is CASSLAGLQETQYF. CDR3 DNA: TGTGCCAGCAGCTTAGCAGGGCTACAAGAGACCCAGTACTTC. V gene TRBV7-2 combines with J gene TRBJ2-5, with no clear D. V shed 0 bases and J shed 2 bases, with 7 bases lying between them. This CDR3 spans 14 amino acids. Germline V lookup: CDR1 SGHTA, CDR2 FQGNSA.

The chain has TRBV27 and TRBJ1-3; D uncertain. Per germline, CDR1 MNHEY and CDR2 SMNVEV (reference sequence). The ends were cut back, 0 bases at V and 1 base at J, with 7 bases in the middle. The CDR3 contains 15 residues. This chain's CDR3 is CASSLSYDSGNTIYF. CDR3 sequence (DNA): TGTGCCAGCAGTTTATCGTATGATTCTGGAAACACCATATATTTT.

The rearrangement uses TRBV6-2 or TRBV6-3 and TRBJ2-7; TRBD2 agrees at 9 bases. This CDR3 is built from 17 residues. Germline loops: CDR1 MNHEY, CDR2 SVGEGT. Trimming took 5 bases from V and 1 from J; bases not matched to a gene: 12. The CDR3 region is CASSHRLAGVGSYEQYF. The CDR3 nucleotides are TGTGCCAGCAGTCACCGCTTAGCGGGAGTAGGATCCTACGAGCAGTACTTC.

CDR3 sequence: CASSYGQGQVETQYF. The CDR3 DNA follows: TGCGCCAGCAGCTACGGACAGGGACAGGTAGAGACCCAGTACTTC. The J gene is TRBJ2-5, the V gene TRBV5-1, with 8 positions matching TRBD1. CDR1 and CDR2 (germline): SGHRS, YFSETQ. V shed 3 bases and J 4 bases; nucleotides not matched to a gene: 8. The CDR3 loop spans 15 amino acids.

V and J are TRBV11-3 and TRBJ2-3, with D maybe TRBD2 (6 bases). Per the germline V gene, CDR1 is SGHNT and CDR2 is YENEEA. CDR3 length: 14 amino acids. Trimming removed 5 bases at V and 4 bases at J, with 13 bases between. As DNA, the CDR3 is TGTGCCAGCAGCCGGGGAGGCTTGGCAGATACGCAGTATTTT. Its protein product is CASSRGGLADTQYF.

The rearrangement uses TRBV2 and TRBJ2-5, with D uncertain. This CDR3 region has 12 residues. The V end lost 6 bases, the J end lost 3 bases, and 8 bases lay between the germline ends. The germline gives CDR1 SNHLY, CDR2 FYNNEI. Here the CDR3 reads CASSLLEETQYF. CDR3 in DNA: TGTGCCAGCAGCCTGCTAGAAGAGACCCAGTACTTC. The whole variable domain, filled in from reference TRBV2 and TRBJ2-5, reads EPEVTQTPSHQVTQMGQEVILRCVPISNHLYFYWYRQILGQKVEFLVSFYNNEISEKSEIFDDQFSVERPDGSNFTLKIRSTKLEDSAMYFCASSLLEETQYFGPGTRLLVL.